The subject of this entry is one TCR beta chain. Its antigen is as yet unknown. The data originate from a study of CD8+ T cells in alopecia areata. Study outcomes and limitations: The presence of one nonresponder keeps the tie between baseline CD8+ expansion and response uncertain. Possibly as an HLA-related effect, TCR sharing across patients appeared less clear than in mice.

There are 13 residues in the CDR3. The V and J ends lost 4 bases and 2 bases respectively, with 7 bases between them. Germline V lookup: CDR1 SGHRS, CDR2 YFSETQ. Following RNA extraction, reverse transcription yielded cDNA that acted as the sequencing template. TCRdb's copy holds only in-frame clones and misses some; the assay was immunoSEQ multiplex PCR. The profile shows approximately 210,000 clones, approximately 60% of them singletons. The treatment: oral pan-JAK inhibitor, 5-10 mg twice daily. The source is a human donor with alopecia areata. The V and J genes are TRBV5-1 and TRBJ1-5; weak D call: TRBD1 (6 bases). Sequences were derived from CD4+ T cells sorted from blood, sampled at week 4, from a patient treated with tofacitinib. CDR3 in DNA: TGCGCCAGCAGCAAGGGGGGCAATCAGCCCCAGCATTTT. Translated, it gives CASSKGGNQPQHF.